This TCR beta chain was retrieved from a study of CD8+CD57+ T cells in acquired aplastic anemia. The wider study: Yields of DNA that came from sorted CD4+ and CD8+ cells averaged roughly 3.3 ug.

Profiles of TCR beta VDJ and CDR3 were generated from a genomic DNA template. TCRdb recomputed calls from the reads with MiXCR, one row per CDR3 protein. The profile shows 250,000 to 300,000 distinct CDR3 sequences, approximately 57% of them singletons. The study, taken as a whole, reports: Patients showed no significant difference from controls in CD8+ Simpson's diversity. Comparison of patients with controls identified 25 to 30 shared CD8+ CDR3 sequences.

This clonotype was detected only a few times. Its antigen is unknown. This CDR3 region has 15 residues. Trimming cost V 2 bases and J 4 bases, with 9 bases left between them. Germline CDR1 reads ENHRY; CDR2 reads SYGVKD. This sequence originates from a human donor with severe aplastic anemia or a healthy control (not recorded which). The J gene is TRBJ2-6, the V gene TRBV10-3; D uncertain. The sequenced sample consisted of sorted CD4+, CD8+, or CD8+CD57+ T cells (not recorded which) from PBMCs. The CDR3 sequence is CAISEPSPGANVLTF. As DNA, the CDR3 is TGTGCCATCAGTGAGCCATCTCCAGGGGCCAACGTCCTGACTTTC.